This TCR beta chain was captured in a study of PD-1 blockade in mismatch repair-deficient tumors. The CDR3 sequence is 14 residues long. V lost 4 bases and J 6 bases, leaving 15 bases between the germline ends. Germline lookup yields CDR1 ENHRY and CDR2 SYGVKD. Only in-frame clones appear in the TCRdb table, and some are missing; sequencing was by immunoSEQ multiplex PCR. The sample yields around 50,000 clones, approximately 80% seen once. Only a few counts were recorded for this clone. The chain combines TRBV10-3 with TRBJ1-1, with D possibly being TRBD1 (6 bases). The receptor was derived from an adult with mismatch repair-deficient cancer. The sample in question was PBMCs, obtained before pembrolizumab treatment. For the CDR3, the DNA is TGTGCCATCAGTGCCACAGACAGGTCGGCTGAAGCTTTCTTT. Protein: CAISATDRSAEAFF.